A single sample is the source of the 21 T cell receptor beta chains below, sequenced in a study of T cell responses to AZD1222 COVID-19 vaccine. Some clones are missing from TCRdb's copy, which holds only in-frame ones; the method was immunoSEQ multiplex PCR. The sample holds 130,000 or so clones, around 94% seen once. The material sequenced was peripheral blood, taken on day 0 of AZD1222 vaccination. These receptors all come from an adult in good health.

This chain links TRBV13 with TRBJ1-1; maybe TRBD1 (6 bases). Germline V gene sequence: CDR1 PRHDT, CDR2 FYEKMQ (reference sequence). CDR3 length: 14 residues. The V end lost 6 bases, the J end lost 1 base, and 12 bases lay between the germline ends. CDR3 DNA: TGTGCCAGCAGTTCGGGACACTGGAACACTGAAGCTTTCTTT. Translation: CASSSGHWNTEAFF.

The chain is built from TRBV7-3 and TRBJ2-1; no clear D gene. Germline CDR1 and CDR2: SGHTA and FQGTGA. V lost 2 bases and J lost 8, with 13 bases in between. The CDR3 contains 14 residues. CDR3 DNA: TGTGCCAGCAGCTTAGGCTGGGGTGCGGATGAGCAGTTCTTC. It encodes CASSLGWGADEQFF.

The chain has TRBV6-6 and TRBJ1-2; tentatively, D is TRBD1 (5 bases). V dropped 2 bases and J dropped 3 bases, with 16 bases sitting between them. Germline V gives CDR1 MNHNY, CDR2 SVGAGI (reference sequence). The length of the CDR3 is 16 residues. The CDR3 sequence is CASSYLSGGDYYGYTF. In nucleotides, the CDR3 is TGTGCCAGCAGTTACCTGTCGGGGGGGGACTACTATGGCTACACCTTC.

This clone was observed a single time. The CDR3 protein is CAWAGFGYEQYF. For the CDR3, the DNA is TGTGCCTGGGCTGGGTTTGGCTACGAGCAGTACTTC. This chain uses TRBV30 with TRBJ2-7; D is uncertain. The germline V gene has CDR1 GTSNPN and CDR2 SVGIG (reference sequence). V was pared by 5 bases and J by 3 bases, with 11 bases between. The CDR3 spans 12 residues. Looking up the rest from reference TRBV30 and TRBJ2-7 gives the full variable domain: SQTIHQWPATLVQPVGSPLSLECTVEGTSNPNLYWYRQAAGRGLQLLFYSVGIGQISSEVPQNLSASRPQDRQFILSSKKLLLSDSGFYLCAWAGFGYEQYFGPGTRLTVT.

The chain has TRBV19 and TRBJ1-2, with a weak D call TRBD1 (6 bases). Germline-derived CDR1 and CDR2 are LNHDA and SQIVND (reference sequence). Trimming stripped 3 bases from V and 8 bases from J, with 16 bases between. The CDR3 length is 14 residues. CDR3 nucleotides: TGTGCCAGTAGTATCACAGGGACTTCAGGGGGCTACACCTTC. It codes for CASSITGTSGGYTF.

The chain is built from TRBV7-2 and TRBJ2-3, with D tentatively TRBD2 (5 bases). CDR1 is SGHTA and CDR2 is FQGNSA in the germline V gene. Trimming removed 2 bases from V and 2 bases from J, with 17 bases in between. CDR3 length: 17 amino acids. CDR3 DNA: TGTGCCAGCAGCTTAAGACTGGGCGGGCCGAACACAGATACGCAGTATTTT. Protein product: CASSLRLGGPNTDTQYF.

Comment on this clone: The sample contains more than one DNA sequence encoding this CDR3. CDR3 bases: TGTGCCAGCTCTGCTGGGACGGATTATGGCTACACCTTC. Translating it yields CASSAGTDYGYTF. The chain joins TRBV18 to TRBJ1-2; TRBD1 might be the D (5 bases). The CDR3 consists of 13 residues. Germline lookup yields CDR1 KGHSH and CDR2 LQKENI. The germline V and J ends were trimmed by 6 bases and 5 bases, with 13 bases remaining between them. Combining the CDR3 with reference TRBV18 and TRBJ1-2 gives the whole variable domain NAGVMQNPRHLVRRRGQEARLRCSPMKGHSHVYWYRQLPEEGLKFMVYLQKENIIDESGMPKERFSAEFPKEGPSILRIQQVVRGDSAAYFCASSAGTDYGYTFGSGTRLTVV.

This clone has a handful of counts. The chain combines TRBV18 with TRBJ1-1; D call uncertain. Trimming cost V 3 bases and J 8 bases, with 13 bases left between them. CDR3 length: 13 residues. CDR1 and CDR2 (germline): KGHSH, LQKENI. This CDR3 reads CASSPVAAREAFF. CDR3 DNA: TGTGCCAGCTCACCGGTGGCAGCTAGGGAAGCTTTCTTT.

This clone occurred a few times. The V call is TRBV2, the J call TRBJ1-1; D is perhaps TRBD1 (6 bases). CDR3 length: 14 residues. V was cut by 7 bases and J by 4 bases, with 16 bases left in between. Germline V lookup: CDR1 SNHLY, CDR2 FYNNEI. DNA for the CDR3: TGTGCCAGCAAGGGGGGGTTCGGCGGCACTGAAGCTTTCTTT. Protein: CASKGGFGGTEAFF. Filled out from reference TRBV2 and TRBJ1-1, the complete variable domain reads EPEVTQTPSHQVTQMGQEVILRCVPISNHLYFYWYRQILGQKVEFLVSFYNNEISEKSEIFDDQFSVERPDGSNFTLKIRSTKLEDSAMYFCASKGGFGGTEAFFGQGTRLTVV.

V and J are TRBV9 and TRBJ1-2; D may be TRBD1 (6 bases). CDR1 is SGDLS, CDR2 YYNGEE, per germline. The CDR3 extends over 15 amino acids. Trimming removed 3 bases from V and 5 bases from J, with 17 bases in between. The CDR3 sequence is CASSAGTSGGYGYTF. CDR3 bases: TGTGCCAGCAGCGCCGGGACATCGGGGGGGTATGGCTACACCTTC.

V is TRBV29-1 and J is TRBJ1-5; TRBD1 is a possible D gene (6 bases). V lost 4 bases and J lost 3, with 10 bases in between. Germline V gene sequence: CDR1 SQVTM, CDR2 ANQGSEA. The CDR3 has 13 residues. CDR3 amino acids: CSVAQGYNQPQHF. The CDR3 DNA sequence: TGCAGCGTTGCACAGGGCTACAATCAGCCCCAGCATTTT. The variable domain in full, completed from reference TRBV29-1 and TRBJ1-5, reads SAVISQKPSRDICQRGTSLTIQCQVDSQVTMMFWYRQQPGQSLTLIATANQGSEATYESGFVIDKFPISRPNLTFSTLTVSNMSPEDSSIYLCSVAQGYNQPQHFGDGTRLSIL.

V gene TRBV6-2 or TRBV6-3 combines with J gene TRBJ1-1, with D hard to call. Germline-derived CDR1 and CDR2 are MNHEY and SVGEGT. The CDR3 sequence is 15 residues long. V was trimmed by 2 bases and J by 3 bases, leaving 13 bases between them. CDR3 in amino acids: CASSYGVPQYTEAFF. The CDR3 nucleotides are TGTGCCAGCAGTTACGGGGTGCCGCAATACACTGAAGCTTTCTTT.

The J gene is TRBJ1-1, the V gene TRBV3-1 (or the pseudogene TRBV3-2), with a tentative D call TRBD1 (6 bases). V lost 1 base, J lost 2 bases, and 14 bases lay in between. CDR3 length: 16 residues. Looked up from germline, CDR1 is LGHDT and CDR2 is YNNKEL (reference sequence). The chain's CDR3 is CASSQGRGVVNTEAFF. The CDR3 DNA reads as TGTGCCAGCAGCCAAGGTAGGGGGGTGGTTAACACTGAAGCTTTCTTT.

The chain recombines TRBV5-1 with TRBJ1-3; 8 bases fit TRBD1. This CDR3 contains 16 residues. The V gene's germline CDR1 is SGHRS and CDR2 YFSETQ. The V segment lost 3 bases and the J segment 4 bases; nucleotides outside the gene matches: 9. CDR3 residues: CASSSGQGTPGNTIYF. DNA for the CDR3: TGCGCCAGCAGCTCCGGACAGGGCACCCCGGGAAACACCATATATTTT.

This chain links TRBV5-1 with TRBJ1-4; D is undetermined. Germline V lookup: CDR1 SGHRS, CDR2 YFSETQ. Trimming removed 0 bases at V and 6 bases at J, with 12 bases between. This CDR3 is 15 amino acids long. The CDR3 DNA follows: TGCGCCAGCAGCTTGGGGTCAGGAGGAGATGAAAAACTGTTTTTT. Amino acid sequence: CASSLGSGGDEKLFF.

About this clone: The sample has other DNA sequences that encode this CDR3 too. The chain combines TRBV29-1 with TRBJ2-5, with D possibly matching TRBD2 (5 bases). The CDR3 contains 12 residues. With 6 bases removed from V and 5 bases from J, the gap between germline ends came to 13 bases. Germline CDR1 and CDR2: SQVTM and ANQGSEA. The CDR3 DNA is TGCAGCGTCTGGCGGGCCGGGGAGACCCAGTACTTC. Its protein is CSVWRAGETQYF.

The CDR3 DNA follows: TGCGCCAGCAGCTTGGCCCCTGGGGGGTATAATGAAAAACTGTTTTTT. Its protein product is CASSLAPGGYNEKLFF. The J gene is TRBJ1-4, the V gene TRBV5-1, with D possibly TRBD1 on 5 matching bases. Germline loops: CDR1 SGHRS, CDR2 YFSETQ. CDR3 length equals 16 residues. Trimming took 0 bases from V and 4 from J, leaving 13 bases between them.

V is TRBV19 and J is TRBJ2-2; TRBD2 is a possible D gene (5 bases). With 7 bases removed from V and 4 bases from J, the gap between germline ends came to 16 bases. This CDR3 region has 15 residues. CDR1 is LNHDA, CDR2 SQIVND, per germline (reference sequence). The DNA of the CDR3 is TGTGCCAGTATCAATTCGGGGAAATCCACCGGGGAGCTGTTTTTT. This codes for CASINSGKSTGELFF. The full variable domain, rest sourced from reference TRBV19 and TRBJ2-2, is DGGITQSPKYLFRKEGQNVTLSCEQNLNHDAMYWYRQDPGQGLRLIYYSQIVNDFQKGDIAEGYSVSREKKESFPLTVTSAQKNPTAFYLCASINSGKSTGELFFGEGSRLTVL.

The CDR3 loop reads CASSLRRRNTEAFF. The CDR3 nucleotides read TGCGCCAGCAGCTTAAGGAGAAGGAACACTGAAGCTTTCTTT. This chain links TRBV5-1 with TRBJ1-1; D gene ambiguous. V was shortened by 2 bases and J by 1 base, with 9 bases between the two germline ends. CDR3 length: 14 amino acids. Germline V gene data show CDR1 as SGHRS and CDR2 as YFSETQ.

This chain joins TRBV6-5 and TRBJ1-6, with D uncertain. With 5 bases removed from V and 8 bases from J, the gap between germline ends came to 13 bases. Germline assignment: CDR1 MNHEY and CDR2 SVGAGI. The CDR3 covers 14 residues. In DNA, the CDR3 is TGTGCCAGCAGTCCCCCGGGTCTCTATTCACCCCTCCACTTT. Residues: CASSPPGLYSPLHF.

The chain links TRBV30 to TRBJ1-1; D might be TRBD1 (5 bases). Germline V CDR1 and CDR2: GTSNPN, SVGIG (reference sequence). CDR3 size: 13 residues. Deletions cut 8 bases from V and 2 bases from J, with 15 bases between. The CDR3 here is CAAITQVNTEAFF. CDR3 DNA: TGTGCCGCAATTACACAGGTAAACACTGAAGCTTTCTTT.